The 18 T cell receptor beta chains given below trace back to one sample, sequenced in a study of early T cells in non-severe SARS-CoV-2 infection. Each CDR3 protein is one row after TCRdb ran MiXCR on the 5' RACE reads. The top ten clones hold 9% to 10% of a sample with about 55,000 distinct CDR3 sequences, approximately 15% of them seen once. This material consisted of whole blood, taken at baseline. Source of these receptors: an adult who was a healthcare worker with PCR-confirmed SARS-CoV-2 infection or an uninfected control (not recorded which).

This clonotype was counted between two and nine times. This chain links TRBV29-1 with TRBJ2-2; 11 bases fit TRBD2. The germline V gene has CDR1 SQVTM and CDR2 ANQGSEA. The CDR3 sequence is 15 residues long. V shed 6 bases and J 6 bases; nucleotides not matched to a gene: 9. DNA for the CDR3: TGCAGCGTGCGGGTGCTAGCGGGAGGAGCCGGGGAGCTGTTTTTT. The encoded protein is CSVRVLAGGAGELFF.

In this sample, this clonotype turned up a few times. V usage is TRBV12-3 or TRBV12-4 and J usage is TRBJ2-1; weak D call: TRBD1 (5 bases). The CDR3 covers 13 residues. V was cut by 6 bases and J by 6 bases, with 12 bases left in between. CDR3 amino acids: CASSQYRLNEQFF. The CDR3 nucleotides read TGTGCCAGCAGCCAATACAGGCTCAATGAGCAGTTCTTC.

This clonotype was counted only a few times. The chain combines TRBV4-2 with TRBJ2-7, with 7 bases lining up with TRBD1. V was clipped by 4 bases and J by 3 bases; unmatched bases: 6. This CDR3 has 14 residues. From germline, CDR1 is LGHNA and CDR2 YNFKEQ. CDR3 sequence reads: CASSRSGQIYEQYF. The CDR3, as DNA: TGTGCCAGCAGCCGATCGGGACAGATCTACGAGCAGTACTTC.

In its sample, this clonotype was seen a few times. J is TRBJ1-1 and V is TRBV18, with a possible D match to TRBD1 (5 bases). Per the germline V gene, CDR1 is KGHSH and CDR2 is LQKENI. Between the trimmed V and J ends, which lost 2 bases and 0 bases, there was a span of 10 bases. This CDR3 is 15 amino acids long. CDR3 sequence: CASSPGDFMNTEAFF. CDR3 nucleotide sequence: TGTGCCAGCTCACCAGGGGACTTTATGAACACTGAAGCTTTCTTT. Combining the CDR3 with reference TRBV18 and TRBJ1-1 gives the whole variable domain NAGVMQNPRHLVRRRGQEARLRCSPMKGHSHVYWYRQLPEEGLKFMVYLQKENIIDESGMPKERFSAEFPKEGPSILRIQQVVRGDSAAYFCASSPGDFMNTEAFFGQGTRLTVV.

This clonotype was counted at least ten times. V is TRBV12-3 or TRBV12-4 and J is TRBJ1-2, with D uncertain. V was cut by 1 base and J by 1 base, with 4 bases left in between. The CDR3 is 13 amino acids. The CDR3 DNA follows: TGTGCCAGCAGTTTAGGGATTAACTATGGCTACACCTTC. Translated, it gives CASSLGINYGYTF.

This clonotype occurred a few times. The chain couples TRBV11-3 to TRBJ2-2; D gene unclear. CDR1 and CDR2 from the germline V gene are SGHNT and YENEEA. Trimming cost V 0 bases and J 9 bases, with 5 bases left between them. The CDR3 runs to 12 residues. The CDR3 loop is CASSLEERELFF. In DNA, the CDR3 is TGTGCCAGCAGCTTAGAGGAGAGGGAGCTGTTTTTT.

CDR3 region: CASSIPGQISPLHF. The CDR3, as DNA: TGTGCCAGCAGCATCCCGGGACAGATTTCACCCCTCCACTTT. V and J are TRBV11-2 and TRBJ1-6; 7 bases are shared with TRBD1. This CDR3 spans 14 amino acids. Germline CDR1 and CDR2: SGHAT and FQNNGV. With 5 bases clipped from V and 9 bases from J, the junction kept 7 bases outside the gene matches.

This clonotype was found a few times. The CDR3 bases are TGTGCCAGCAGCTTCTTAGCGGACACAGATACGCAGTATTTT. Translated: CASSFLADTDTQYF. The gene calls are TRBV11-2 and TRBJ2-3; a weak D match, TRBD2 (6 bases). Germline V gives CDR1 SGHAT, CDR2 FQNNGV. The CDR3 has 14 residues. V was cut by 3 bases and J by 2 bases, with 9 bases left in between.

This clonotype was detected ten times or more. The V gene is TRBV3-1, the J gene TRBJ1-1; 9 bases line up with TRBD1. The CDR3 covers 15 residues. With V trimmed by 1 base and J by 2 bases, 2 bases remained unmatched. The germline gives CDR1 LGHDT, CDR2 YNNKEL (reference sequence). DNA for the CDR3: TGTGCCAGCAGCCAAGCGACAGGGGGTAACACTGAAGCTTTCTTT. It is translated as CASSQATGGNTEAFF.

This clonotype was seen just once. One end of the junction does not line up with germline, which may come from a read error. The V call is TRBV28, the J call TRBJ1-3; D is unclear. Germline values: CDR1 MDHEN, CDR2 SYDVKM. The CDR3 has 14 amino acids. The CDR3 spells CVSSLGGTGNTIYF. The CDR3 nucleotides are TGTGTCAGCAGTCTGGGCGGTACTGGAAACACCATATATTTT.

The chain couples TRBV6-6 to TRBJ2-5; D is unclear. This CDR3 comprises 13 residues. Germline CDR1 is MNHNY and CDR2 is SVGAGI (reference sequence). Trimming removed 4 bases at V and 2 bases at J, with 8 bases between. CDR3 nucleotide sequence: TGTGCCAGCAGTTCTTTGGATCAAGAGACCCAGTACTTC. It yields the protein CASSSLDQETQYF.

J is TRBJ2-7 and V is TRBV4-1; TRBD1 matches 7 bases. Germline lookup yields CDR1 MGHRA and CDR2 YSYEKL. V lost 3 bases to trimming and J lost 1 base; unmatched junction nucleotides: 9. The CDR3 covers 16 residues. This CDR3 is CASSHPQGRSSYEQYF. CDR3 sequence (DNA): TGCGCCAGCAGCCATCCACAGGGGCGATCTTCCTACGAGCAGTACTTC.

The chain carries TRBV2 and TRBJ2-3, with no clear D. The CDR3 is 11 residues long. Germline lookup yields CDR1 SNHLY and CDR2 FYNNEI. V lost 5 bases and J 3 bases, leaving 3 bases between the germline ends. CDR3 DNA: TGTGCCAGCAGTATTACAGATACGCAGTATTTT. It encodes CASSITDTQYF.

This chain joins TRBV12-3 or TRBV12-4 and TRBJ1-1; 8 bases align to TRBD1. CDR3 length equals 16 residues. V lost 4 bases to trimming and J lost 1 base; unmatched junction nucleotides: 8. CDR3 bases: TGTGCCAGCAGTTCAGTCGGACAGGGAAAGAACACTGAAGCTTTCTTT. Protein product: CASSSVGQGKNTEAFF.

CDR3 nucleotides: TGTGCCAGCAGCCCCCTAGTAGCGGCTTTCTTT. Translating gives CASSPLVAAFF. The rearrangement joins TRBV11-2 to TRBJ1-1; no firm D call. Trimming took 5 bases from V and 11 from J, leaving 12 bases between them. The CDR3 spans 11 residues. The germline V gene has CDR1 SGHAT and CDR2 FQNNGV.

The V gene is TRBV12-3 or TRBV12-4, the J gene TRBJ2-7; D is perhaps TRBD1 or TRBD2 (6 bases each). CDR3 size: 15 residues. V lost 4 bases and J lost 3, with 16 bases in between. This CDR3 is CASSSPTGARYEQYF. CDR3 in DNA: TGTGCCAGCAGTTCCCCAACGGGGGCTCGCTACGAGCAGTACTTC.

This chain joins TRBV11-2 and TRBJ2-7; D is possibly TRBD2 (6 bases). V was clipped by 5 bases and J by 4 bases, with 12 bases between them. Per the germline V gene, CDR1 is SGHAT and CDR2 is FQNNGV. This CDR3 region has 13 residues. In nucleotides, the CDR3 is TGTGCCAGCAGCCTAGGGACTTTATACGAGCAGTACTTC. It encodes CASSLGTLYEQYF.

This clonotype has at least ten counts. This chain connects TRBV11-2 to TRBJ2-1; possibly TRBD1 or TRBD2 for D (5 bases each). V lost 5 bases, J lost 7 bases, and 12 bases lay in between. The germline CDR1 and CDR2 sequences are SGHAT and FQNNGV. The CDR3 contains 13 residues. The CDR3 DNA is TGTGCCAGCAGCCAAGGGACCCGGAATGAGCAGTTCTTC. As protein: CASSQGTRNEQFF.